The clone carrying this T cell receptor beta chain was recorded many times. V lost 5 bases, J lost 3 bases, and 2 bases stayed unmatched. Germline values: CDR1 DFQATT, CDR2 SNEGSKA (reference sequence). This CDR3 has 12 residues. TCRdb ran MiXCR on the RT-PCR reads and lists one entry per CDR3 protein. The sample holds 550,000 to 750,000 distinct CDR3 sequences, 11% to 15% seen once. Sequenced sample: memory CD4+ T cells from blood. This receptor was taken from a female donor in good health, serving as a healthy control. V is TRBV20-1 and J is TRBJ2-7, with TRBD1 matching 9 bases. Written as DNA, the CDR3 is TGCAGTGCTTTGGACAGGGGCTACGAGCAGTACTTC. Amino acid sequence: CSALDRGYEQYF.